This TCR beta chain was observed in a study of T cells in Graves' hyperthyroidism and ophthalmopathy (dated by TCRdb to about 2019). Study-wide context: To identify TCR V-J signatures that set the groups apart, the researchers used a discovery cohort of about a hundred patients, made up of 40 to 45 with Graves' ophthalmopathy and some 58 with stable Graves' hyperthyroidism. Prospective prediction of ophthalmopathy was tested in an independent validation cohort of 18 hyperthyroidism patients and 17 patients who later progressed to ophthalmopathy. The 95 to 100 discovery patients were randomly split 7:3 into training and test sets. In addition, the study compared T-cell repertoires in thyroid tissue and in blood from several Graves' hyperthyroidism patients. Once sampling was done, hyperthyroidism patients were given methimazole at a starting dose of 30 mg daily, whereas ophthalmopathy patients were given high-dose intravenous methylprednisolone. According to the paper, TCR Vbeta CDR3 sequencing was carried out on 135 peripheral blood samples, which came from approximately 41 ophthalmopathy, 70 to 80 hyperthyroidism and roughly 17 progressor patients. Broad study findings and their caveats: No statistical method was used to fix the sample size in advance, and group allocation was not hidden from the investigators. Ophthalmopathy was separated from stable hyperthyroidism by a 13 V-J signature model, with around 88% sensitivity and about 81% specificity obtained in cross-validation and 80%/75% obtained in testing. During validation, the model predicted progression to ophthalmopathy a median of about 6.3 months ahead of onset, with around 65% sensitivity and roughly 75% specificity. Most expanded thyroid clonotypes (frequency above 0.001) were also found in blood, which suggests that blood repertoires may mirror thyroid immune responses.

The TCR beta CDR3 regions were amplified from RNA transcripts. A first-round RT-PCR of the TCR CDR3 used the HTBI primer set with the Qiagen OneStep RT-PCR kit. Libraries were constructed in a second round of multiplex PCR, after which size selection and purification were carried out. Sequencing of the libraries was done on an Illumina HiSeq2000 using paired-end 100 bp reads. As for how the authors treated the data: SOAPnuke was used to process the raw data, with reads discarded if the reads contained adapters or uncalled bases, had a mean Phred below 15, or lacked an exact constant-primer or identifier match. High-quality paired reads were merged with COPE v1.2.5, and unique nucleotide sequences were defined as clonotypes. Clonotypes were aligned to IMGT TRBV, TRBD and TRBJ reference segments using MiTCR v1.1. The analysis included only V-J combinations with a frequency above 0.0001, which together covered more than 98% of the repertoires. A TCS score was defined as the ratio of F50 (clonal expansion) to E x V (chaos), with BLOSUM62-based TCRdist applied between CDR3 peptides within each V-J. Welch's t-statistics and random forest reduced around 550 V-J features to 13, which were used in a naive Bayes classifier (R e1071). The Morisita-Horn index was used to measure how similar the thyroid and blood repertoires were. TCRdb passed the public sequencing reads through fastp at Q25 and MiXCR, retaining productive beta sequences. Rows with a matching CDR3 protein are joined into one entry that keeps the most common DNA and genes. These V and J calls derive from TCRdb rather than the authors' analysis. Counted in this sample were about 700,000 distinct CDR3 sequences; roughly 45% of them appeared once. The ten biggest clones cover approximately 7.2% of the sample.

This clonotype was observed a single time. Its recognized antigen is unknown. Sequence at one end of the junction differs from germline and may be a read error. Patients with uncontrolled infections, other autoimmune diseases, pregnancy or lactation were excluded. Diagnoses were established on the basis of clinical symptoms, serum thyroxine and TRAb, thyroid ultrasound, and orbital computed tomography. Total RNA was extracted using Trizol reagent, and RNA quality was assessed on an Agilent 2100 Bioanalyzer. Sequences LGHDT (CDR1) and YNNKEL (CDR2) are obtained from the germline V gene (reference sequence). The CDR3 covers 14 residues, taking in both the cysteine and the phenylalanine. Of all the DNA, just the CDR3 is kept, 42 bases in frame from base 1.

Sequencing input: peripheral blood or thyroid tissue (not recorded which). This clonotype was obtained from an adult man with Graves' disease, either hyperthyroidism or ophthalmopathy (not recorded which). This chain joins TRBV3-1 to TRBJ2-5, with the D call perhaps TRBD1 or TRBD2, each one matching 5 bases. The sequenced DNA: TGTGCCAGCAGCCAAGTCGGGGCCCAAGAGGCCCAGTACTTC. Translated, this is CASSQVGAQEAQYF.